The subject of this entry is one T cell receptor (beta chain). This CDR3 region has 15 residues. CDR1 is SGHRS, CDR2 YFSETQ, per germline. V shed 0 bases and J 3 bases; nucleotides not matched to a gene: 1. This specimen belongs to a study of Ad26.COV2.S vaccination and SARS-CoV-2 variants. Method: immunoSEQ multiplex PCR; TCRdb's copy keeps in-frame clones and lacks some. The data contain around 320,000 clones, around 83% of them singletons. Treatment described: 19 received Ad26.COV2.S at low or high dose, single or two shots; 5 received placebo; per-sample allocation not given. It was on day 63 after the first vaccine or placebo injection that samples were taken.

The TCR sequence derives from a person aged 18-60 years who received the Ad26.COV2.S COVID-19 vaccine or a placebo. Sequencing used peripheral blood, obtained in a trial of Ad26.COV2.S vaccine versus placebo. The chain joins TRBV5-1 to TRBJ2-5; TRBD2 aligns across 11 bases. CDR3 coding DNA: TGCGCCAGCAGCTTGGGACTAGCGGGGAAAGAGACCCAGTACTTC. Translated: CASSLGLAGKETQYF.